What follows are 27 T cell receptor beta chains derived from one specimen sequenced in a study of T cell changes during pregnancy in multiple sclerosis. Sequencing used immunoSEQ multiplex PCR; TCRdb keeps in-frame clones, though not all of them. The repertoire consists of about 89,000 clones, with approximately 94% occurring once and the leading ten covering around 0.84%. The sequenced sample was peripheral blood, obtained in the third trimester of pregnancy. The receptors shown here come from a female donor with multiple sclerosis, enrolled in a pregnancy study.

CDR3 amino acids: CASSVGPEGAYGYTF. In DNA, the CDR3 is TGTGCCAGCAGCGTAGGGCCCGAGGGGGCCTATGGCTACACCTTC. V and J are TRBV9 and TRBJ1-2, with TRBD1 identical over 7 bases. The CDR3 consists of 15 residues. Losses at the gene ends were 0 bases for V and 4 bases for J; bases not matched to a gene: 6. Germline lookup yields CDR1 SGDLS and CDR2 YYNGEE.

The V and J genes are TRBV5-1 and TRBJ2-7; D not resolved. V was shortened by 2 bases and J by 3 bases, with 9 bases between the two germline ends. The CDR3 runs to 13 residues. CDR1 is SGHRS, CDR2 YFSETQ, per germline. Here the CDR3 DNA reads TGCGCCAGCAGCTTAGAGGATAACTACGAGCAGTACTTC. Translation gives CASSLEDNYEQYF.

This clone came up a few times. This rearrangement joins TRBV10-3 to TRBJ2-1; 7 nucleotides agree with TRBD2. The trim removed 4 bases at V and 10 bases at J, leaving 1 base unmatched. The germline CDR1 and CDR2 sequences are ENHRY and SYGVKD. This CDR3 is built from 11 residues. In nucleotides, the CDR3 is TGTGCCATCAGTGTCGGGAGGGAGCAGTTCTTC. Encoded protein: CAISVGREQFF.

The V gene is TRBV28, the J gene TRBJ2-7, with D tentatively TRBD2 (5 bases). Deletions cut 3 bases from V and 2 bases from J, with 17 bases between. Germline assignment: CDR1 MDHEN and CDR2 SYDVKM. This CDR3 contains 16 residues. The chain's CDR3 is CASSFDREISAYEQYF. CDR3 DNA: TGTGCCAGCAGTTTCGATCGGGAAATTTCCGCCTACGAGCAGTACTTC.

The V and J genes are TRBV14 and TRBJ2-7, with D perhaps TRBD1 (6 bases). This CDR3 region has 18 residues. V gave up 0 bases and J gave up 3 bases, with 21 bases separating them. The germline gives CDR1 SGHDN, CDR2 FVKESK. For the CDR3, the DNA is TGTGCCAGCAGCCAAGATCGATCTTTACGATCGGACAGCTACGAGCAGTACTTC. This encodes CASSQDRSLRSDSYEQYF.

CDR3 bases: TGTGCCAGCAGTGAACGTTACGGGACTAGCTCGCAGTACTTC. As protein: CASSERYGTSSQYF. The chain uses TRBV6-1 and TRBJ2-7; TRBD2 matches at 9 bases. Losses at the gene ends were 2 bases for V and 9 bases for J; bases not matched to a gene: 8. CDR1 MNHNS and CDR2 SASEGT come from the germline V gene. This CDR3 is built from 14 residues.

A word on this clone: Different DNA sequences within this sample yield the same CDR3. This chain joins TRBV20-1 and TRBJ2-5, with D unclear. Germline CDR1 reads DFQATT; CDR2 reads SNEGSKA (reference sequence). Between the trimmed V and J ends, which lost 5 bases and 2 bases, there was a span of 3 bases. The CDR3 sequence is 10 residues long. The CDR3 reads CSASQETQYF. CDR3 DNA: TGCAGTGCTTCACAAGAGACCCAGTACTTC.

This chain connects TRBV7-2 to TRBJ2-2; 8 nucleotides match TRBD2. This CDR3 region has 14 residues. The germline CDR1 and CDR2 sequences are SGHTA and FQGNSA. Losses at the gene ends were 4 bases for V and 6 bases for J; bases not matched to a gene: 4. The CDR3 region has the DNA TGTGCCAGCAGCTCCGGGAGGGGGTCCGGGGAGCTGTTTTTT. Its translation is CASSSGRGSGELFF.

This chain uses TRBV14 with TRBJ1-2; D gene ambiguous. The CDR3 is 14 residues long. The V gene lost 0 bases and the J gene lost 6 bases, with 11 bases spanning the gap. The germline gives CDR1 SGHDN, CDR2 FVKESK. This CDR3 reads CASSQDRLPDGYTF. The CDR3 bases are TGTGCCAGCAGCCAAGATCGCTTACCGGATGGCTACACCTTC. Full variable domain (outside the CDR3, taken from reference TRBV14 and TRBJ1-2): EAGVTQFPSHSVIEKGQTVTLRCDPISGHDNLYWYRRVMGKEIKFLLHFVKESKQDESGMPNNRFLAERTGGTYSTLKVQPAELEDSGVYFCASSQDRLPDGYTFGSGTRLTVV.

The chain employs TRBV28 and TRBJ1-1; 7 nucleotides match TRBD1. Per germline, CDR1 MDHEN and CDR2 SYDVKM. This CDR3 contains 14 residues. Germline trimming cut 6 bases from V and 6 bases from J; bases unmatched to any gene: 10. DNA for the CDR3: TGTGCCAGCAGCCCCGGGACAGCTTTCTCTGAAGCTTTCTTT. Translating it yields CASSPGTAFSEAFF.

V is TRBV9 and J is TRBJ2-5; 7 bases align to TRBD2. This CDR3 is 15 amino acids long. The junction had 4 bases not matched to a gene; V was cut back by 0 bases and J by 2 bases. From germline, CDR1 is SGDLS and CDR2 YYNGEE. The CDR3 nucleotides read TGTGCCAGCAGCGTAGGCGGGAGTTCTCAAGAGACCCAGTACTTC. This codes for CASSVGGSSQETQYF.

This chain links TRBV5-1 with TRBJ2-1; TRBD1 matches at 8 bases. V lost 2 bases to trimming and J lost 4 bases; unmatched junction nucleotides: 5. There are 15 residues in the CDR3. Germline loops: CDR1 SGHRS, CDR2 YFSETQ. The CDR3 nucleotides read TGCGCCAGCAGCTTCGACAGGGGTATTTACAATGAGCAGTTCTTC. Amino acid sequence: CASSFDRGIYNEQFF. Full variable domain (outside the CDR3, taken from reference TRBV5-1 and TRBJ2-1): KAGVTQTPRYLIKTRGQQVTLSCSPISGHRSVSWYQQTPGQGLQFLFEYFSETQRNKGNFPGRFSGRQFSNSRSEMNVSTLELGDSALYLCASSFDRGIYNEQFFGPGTRLTVL.

The chain uses TRBV6-1 and TRBJ2-3, with 7 bases lining up with TRBD2. The length of the CDR3 is 15 residues. V shed 1 base and J 3 bases; nucleotides not matched to a gene: 4. CDR1 and CDR2 from the germline V gene are MNHNS and SASEGT. CDR3 in amino acids: CASSEGREHTDTQYF. The CDR3 nucleotides are TGTGCCAGCAGTGAAGGGCGGGAGCATACAGATACGCAGTATTTT.

The gene calls are TRBV28 and TRBJ1-2; no reliable D call. The CDR3 has 12 residues. Germline V lookup: CDR1 MDHEN, CDR2 SYDVKM. V was cut by 3 bases and J by 3 bases, with 5 bases left in between. In DNA form, the CDR3 reads TGTGCCAGCAGTTTGAGTTACTATGGCTACACCTTC. Protein product: CASSLSYYGYTF.

The chain links TRBV18 to TRBJ2-7, with D possibly being TRBD1 (6 bases). CDR3 length equals 14 residues. Trimming pared 3 bases from V and 1 base from J, leaving 10 bases between. Germline CDR1 reads KGHSH; CDR2 reads LQKENI. CDR3 coding DNA: TGTGCCAGCTCACCGCAGGGGCGATCCTACGAGCAGTACTTC. Translated: CASSPQGRSYEQYF.

This chain links TRBV28 with TRBJ2-7, with 7 bases fitting TRBD2. Losses at the gene ends were 5 bases for V and 7 bases for J; bases not matched to a gene: 5. Germline CDR1 MDHEN, CDR2 SYDVKM. The CDR3 spans 12 residues. CDR3 coding DNA: TGTGCCAGCAGTCTGTTAGCGGGTGAGCAGTACTTC. This translates into CASSLLAGEQYF.

This clone was counted once. The rearrangement uses TRBV19 and TRBJ2-4; no clear D gene. Germline V CDR1 and CDR2: LNHDA, SQIVND (reference sequence). Trimming stripped 4 bases from V and 1 base from J, with 5 bases between. This CDR3 region has 13 residues. This CDR3 is CASSRGAKNIQYF. The CDR3 coding sequence is TGTGCCAGTAGTAGAGGTGCCAAAAACATTCAGTACTTC.

V is TRBV19 and J is TRBJ1-5; no definite D call. The CDR3 has 15 amino acids. The germline gives CDR1 LNHDA, CDR2 SQIVND (reference sequence). Trimming stripped 5 bases from V and 0 bases from J, with 11 bases between. The CDR3 sequence: CASSPRENSNQPQHF. Here the CDR3 DNA reads TGTGCCAGTAGTCCTCGAGAGAATAGCAATCAGCCCCAGCATTTT.

This chain joins TRBV15 and TRBJ2-3; 7 bases map to TRBD1. With 4 bases clipped from V and 3 bases from J, the junction kept 19 bases outside the gene matches. Germline CDR1 and CDR2: LNHNV and YYDKDF (reference sequence). This CDR3 spans 19 amino acids. CDR3 loop: CATSTTDRVREGGTDTQYF. CDR3 bases: TGTGCCACCAGCACTACCGACAGGGTACGAGAGGGCGGGACAGATACGCAGTATTTT.

This clone was seen only once. The chain has TRBV5-1 and TRBJ2-2, with TRBD2 matching over 11 bases. The germline V gene encodes CDR1 SGHRS and CDR2 YFSETQ. The CDR3 is made up of 17 amino acids. V lost 3 bases, J lost 6 bases, and 10 bases stayed unmatched. CDR3 bases: TGCGCCAGCAGCTATCAGGAACTAGCGGGAGTGGCCGGGGAGCTGTTTTTT. This codes for CASSYQELAGVAGELFF.

The CDR3 region is CASSQEGQGGNQPQHF. The CDR3 nucleotides read TGTGCCAGCAGCCAAGAAGGACAGGGAGGGAATCAGCCCCAGCATTTT. J is TRBJ1-5 and V is TRBV4-2; TRBD1 agrees at 8 bases. The CDR3 consists of 16 residues. CDR1 is LGHNA and CDR2 is YNFKEQ in the germline V gene. The junction had 5 bases not matched to a gene; V was cut back by 0 bases and J by 4 bases.

The gene calls are TRBV30 and TRBJ2-7; perhaps TRBD2 as D (5 bases). V lost 7 bases, J lost 0 bases, and 13 bases lay in between. The CDR3 is 13 residues long. Germline-derived CDR1 and CDR2 are GTSNPN and SVGIG (reference sequence). In DNA, the CDR3 is TGTGCCTCCGGGCCACTAGACTCCTACGAGCAGTACTTC. It encodes CASGPLDSYEQYF.

This chain connects TRBV11-2 to TRBJ2-7; 10 bases agree with TRBD2. The CDR3 is 13 amino acids. CDR1 and CDR2 from the germline V gene are SGHAT and FQNNGV. V lost 4 bases to trimming and J lost 12 bases; unmatched junction nucleotides: 9. In DNA form, the CDR3 reads TGTGCCAGCAGCTCCTCCCTAGCGGGAGAACGGTACTTC. This translates into CASSSSLAGERYF.

This clone was seen a single time. The rearrangement joins TRBV6-5 to TRBJ1-6; 7 bases match TRBD1. Germline V gene lookup returns CDR1 MNHEY and CDR2 SVGAGI. V lost 5 bases and J lost 7; bases outside the gene matches: 2. This CDR3 has 13 residues. For the CDR3, the DNA is TGTGCCAGCAGTACACAGGGGAATTCACCCCTCCACTTT. Translation gives CASSTQGNSPLHF.

This chain joins TRBV5-1 and TRBJ1-5; 7 bases fit TRBD1. Trimming cost V 3 bases and J 11 bases; bases outside gene matches: 11. The CDR3 spans 14 residues. Germline assignment: CDR1 SGHRS and CDR2 YFSETQ. This CDR3 is CASSWDSPPMAQHF. In DNA, the CDR3 is TGCGCCAGCAGCTGGGACAGTCCACCGATGGCCCAGCATTTT.

This clone was found once. The chain uses TRBV6-5 and TRBJ1-4; D perhaps matches TRBD1 (6 bases). Trimming shortened V by 5 bases and J by 7 bases, and 17 bases separated the two germline ends. The CDR3 runs 15 residues. Per germline, CDR1 MNHEY and CDR2 SVGAGI. DNA for the CDR3: TGTGCCAGCAGTCCCCCGGGGGGCCTGGGTGAAAAACTGTTTTTT. Encoded protein: CASSPPGGLGEKLFF.

V is TRBV4-3 and J is TRBJ2-5; 8 bases match TRBD2. Germline V lookup: CDR1 LGHNA, CDR2 YSLEER. The CDR3 is made up of 17 amino acids. Unmatched junction bases numbered 14, after V lost 0 bases and J lost 8 bases. CDR3 sequence (DNA): TGCGCCAGCAGCCAAGATCGCGAGTCGGGGAGCGGGAGTACCCAGTACTTC. Protein: CASSQDRESGSGSTQYF.